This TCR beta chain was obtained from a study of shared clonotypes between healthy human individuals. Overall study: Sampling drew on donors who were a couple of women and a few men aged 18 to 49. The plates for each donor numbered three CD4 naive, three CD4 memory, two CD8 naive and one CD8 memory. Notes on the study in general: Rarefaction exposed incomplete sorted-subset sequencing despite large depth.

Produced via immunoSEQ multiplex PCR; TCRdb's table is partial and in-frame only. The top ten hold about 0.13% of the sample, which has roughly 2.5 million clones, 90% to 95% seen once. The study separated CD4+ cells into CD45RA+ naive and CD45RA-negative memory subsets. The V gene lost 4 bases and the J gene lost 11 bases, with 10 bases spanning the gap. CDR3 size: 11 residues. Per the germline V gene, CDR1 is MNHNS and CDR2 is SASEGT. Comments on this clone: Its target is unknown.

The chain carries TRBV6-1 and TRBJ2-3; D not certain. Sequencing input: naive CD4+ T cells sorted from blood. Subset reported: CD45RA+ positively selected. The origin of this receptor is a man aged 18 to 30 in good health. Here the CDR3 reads CASSGGILQYF. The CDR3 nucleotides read TGTGCCAGCAGTGGTGGGATTTTGCAGTATTTT.